Described below is a single T cell receptor (beta chain) sequence and its context. Its antigen is still unknown. The data derive from a study of shared clonotypes between healthy human individuals. Whole-study results and caveats: Across a handful of donors, naive CD4 shared roughly 5%, naive CD8 under 4%, memory CD4 over 2%, memory CD8 roughly 0.37%.

Authors' data handling: ImmunoSEQ junction-only sequences lacked quality scores, so their filtering differed. Generated by immunoSEQ multiplex PCR, the TCRdb table keeps only in-frame clones and is missing some. That table gives V, J and clone size, and the DNA gave D and trimming. The table lists about 710,000 clones, 73% of them singletons. Germline CDR1 is SGHRS and CDR2 is YFSETQ. V was clipped by 4 bases and J by 5 bases, with 15 bases between them. This CDR3 is built from 14 residues. The rearrangement uses TRBV5-1 and TRBJ1-1; D might be TRBD1 (6 bases). The clonotype originates from a woman aged 25 to 39 in good health. Sequenced: memory CD4+ T cells sorted from blood. The sample's subset: CD45RA-negative fraction. Here the CDR3 DNA reads TGCGCCAGCAGCACCCTACAGGGTCGGACTGAAGCTTTCTTT. This sequence encodes CASSTLQGRTEAFF.